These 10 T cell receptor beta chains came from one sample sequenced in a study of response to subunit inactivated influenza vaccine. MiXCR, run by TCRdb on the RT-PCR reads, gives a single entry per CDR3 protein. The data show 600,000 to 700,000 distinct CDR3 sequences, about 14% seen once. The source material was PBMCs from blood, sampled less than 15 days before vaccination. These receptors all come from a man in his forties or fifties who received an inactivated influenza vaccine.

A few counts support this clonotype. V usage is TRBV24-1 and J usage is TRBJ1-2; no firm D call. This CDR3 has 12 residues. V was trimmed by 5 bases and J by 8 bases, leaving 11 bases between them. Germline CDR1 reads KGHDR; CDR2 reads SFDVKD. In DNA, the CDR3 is TGTGCCACCAGTGCGAGGGAAGGCGGCTACACCTTC. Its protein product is CATSAREGGYTF.

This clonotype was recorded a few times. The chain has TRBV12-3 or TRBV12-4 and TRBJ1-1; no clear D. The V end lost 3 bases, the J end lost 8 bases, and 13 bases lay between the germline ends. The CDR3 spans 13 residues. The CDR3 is CASSFSRDGEAFF. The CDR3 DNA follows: TGTGCCAGCAGTTTTAGTAGGGATGGAGAAGCTTTCTTT.

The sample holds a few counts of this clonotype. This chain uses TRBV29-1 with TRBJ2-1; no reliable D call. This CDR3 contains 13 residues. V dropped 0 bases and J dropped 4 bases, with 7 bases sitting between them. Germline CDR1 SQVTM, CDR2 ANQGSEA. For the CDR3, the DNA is TGCAGCGTTGAAGATCGCCGTTACAATGAGCAGTTCTTC. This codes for CSVEDRRYNEQFF.

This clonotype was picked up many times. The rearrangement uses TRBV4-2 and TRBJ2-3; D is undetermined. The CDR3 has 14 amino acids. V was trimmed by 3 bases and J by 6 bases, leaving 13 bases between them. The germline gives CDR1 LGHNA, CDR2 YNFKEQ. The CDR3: CASSHPGSGDTQYF. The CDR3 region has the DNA TGTGCCAGCAGCCACCCGGGCTCCGGGGATACGCAGTATTTT.

The CDR3 region is CSVEEEGRGTQYF. The CDR3 DNA is TGCAGCGTTGAAGAAGAGGGAAGGGGTACGCAGTATTTT. V and J are TRBV29-1 and TRBJ2-3, with D possibly called TRBD1 or TRBD2 (5 bases each). Germline CDR1 reads SQVTM; CDR2 reads ANQGSEA. The CDR3 is 13 residues long. The ends were cut back, 0 bases at V and 8 bases at J, with 12 bases in the middle.

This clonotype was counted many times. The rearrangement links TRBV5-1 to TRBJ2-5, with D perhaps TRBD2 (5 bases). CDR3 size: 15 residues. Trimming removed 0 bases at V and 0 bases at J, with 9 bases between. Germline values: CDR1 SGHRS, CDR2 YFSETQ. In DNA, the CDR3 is TGCGCCAGCAGCTTGGGTAGGGAGTACCAAGAGACCCAGTACTTC. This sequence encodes CASSLGREYQETQYF.

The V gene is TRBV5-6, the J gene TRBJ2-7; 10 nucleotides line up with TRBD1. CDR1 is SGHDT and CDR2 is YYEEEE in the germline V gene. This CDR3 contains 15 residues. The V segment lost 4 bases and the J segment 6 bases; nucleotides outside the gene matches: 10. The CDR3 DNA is TGTGCCAGCAGCCCCGACTCCCGGGACAGGGGCGAGCAGTACTTC. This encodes CASSPDSRDRGEQYF.

The DNA for the CDR3 is TGTGCCAGCAGCCAAGTGGGACTAGCGGAGAAAACTACCCACATTGATACGCAGTATTTT. This codes for CASSQVGLAEKTTHIDTQYF. The chain carries TRBV3-1 and TRBJ2-3, with 11 positions matching TRBD2. CDR3 length equals 20 residues. Trimming removed 1 base from V and 6 bases from J; junction bases left unmatched: 18. Germline V gene data show CDR1 as LGHDT and CDR2 as YNNKEL (reference sequence).

Written as DNA, the CDR3 is TGTGCCATCAGTTCGGACAGGGGAGGGGATCAGCCCCAGCATTTT. It translates to CAISSDRGGDQPQHF. V usage is TRBV10-3 and J usage is TRBJ1-5; TRBD1 agrees at 9 bases. V gave up 5 bases and J gave up 5 bases; unmatched junction bases: 7. The CDR3 runs 15 residues. CDR1 is ENHRY and CDR2 is SYGVKD in the germline V gene.

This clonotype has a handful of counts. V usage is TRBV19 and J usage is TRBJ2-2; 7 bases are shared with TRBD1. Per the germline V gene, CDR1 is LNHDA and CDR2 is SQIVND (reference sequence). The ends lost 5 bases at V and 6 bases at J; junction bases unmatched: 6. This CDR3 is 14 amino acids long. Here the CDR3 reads CASSGRGYAGELFF. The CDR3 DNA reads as TGTGCCAGTAGTGGCAGGGGGTATGCCGGGGAGCTGTTTTTT. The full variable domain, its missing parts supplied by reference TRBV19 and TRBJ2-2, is DGGITQSPKYLFRKEGQNVTLSCEQNLNHDAMYWYRQDPGQGLRLIYYSQIVNDFQKGDIAEGYSVSREKKESFPLTVTSAQKNPTAFYLCASSGRGYAGELFFGEGSRLTVL.